Following are 23 T cell receptor beta chains from one sample sequenced in a study of graft-versus-host responses after intestinal transplantation. TCRdb's copy holds only in-frame clones and misses some; the assay was immunoSEQ multiplex PCR. The sample includes tens of thousands of clones, around 94% of them seen just once. The sequencing used PBMCs, collected 16 days after intestinal transplant. These receptors all come from a human patient who received an intestinal transplant, so some T cells may come from the graft donor.

The V call is TRBV27, the J call TRBJ2-3; D assignment may be TRBD1 or TRBD2 (6 bases each). V shed 4 bases and J shed 6 bases, with 20 bases lying between them. This CDR3 spans 16 amino acids. Germline loops: CDR1 MNHEY, CDR2 SMNVEV (reference sequence). CDR3 region: CASSSPPGGEGDTQYF. Here the CDR3 DNA reads TGTGCCAGCAGTTCCCCCCCCGGGGGCGAAGGTGATACGCAGTATTTT.

This sequence joins TRBV28 and TRBJ1-1; 7 positions match TRBD1. This CDR3 has 13 amino acids. V trimming: 2 bases; J trimming: 4 bases; junction bases outside the gene matches: 1. From germline, CDR1 is MDHEN and CDR2 SYDVKM. CDR3 amino acids: CASSLAGGTEAFF. The CDR3 nucleotides are TGTGCCAGCAGTTTAGCAGGGGGCACTGAAGCTTTCTTT. Filled out from reference TRBV28 and TRBJ1-1, the complete variable domain reads DVKVTQSSRYLVKRTGEKVFLECVQDMDHENMFWYRQDPGLGLRLIYFSYDVKMKEKGDIPEGYSVSREKKERFSLILESASTNQTSMYLCASSLAGGTEAFFGQGTRLTVV.

This rearrangement joins TRBV28 to TRBJ1-5; tentatively, D is TRBD1 (6 bases). V gave up 2 bases and J gave up 9 bases, with 17 bases separating them. The CDR3 spans 15 residues. The germline gives CDR1 MDHEN, CDR2 SYDVKM. In nucleotides, the CDR3 is TGTGCCAGCAGTTTACTGGACAGCGCGCTTGGGCCCCAGCATTTT. It specifies CASSLLDSALGPQHF.

V gene TRBV9 combines with J gene TRBJ2-1, with 8 bases that match TRBD2. Per germline, CDR1 SGDLS and CDR2 YYNGEE. This CDR3 contains 15 residues. With 4 bases clipped from V and 1 base from J, the junction kept 4 bases outside the gene matches. CDR3 sequence (DNA): TGTGCCAGCAGCCTTAGCGGGACATCCTACAATGAGCAGTTCTTC. Amino acids: CASSLSGTSYNEQFF.

This chain connects TRBV7-3 to TRBJ2-1; 8 nucleotides line up with TRBD2. The germline CDR1 and CDR2 sequences are SGHTA and FQGTGA. The V segment lost 0 bases and the J segment 9 bases; nucleotides outside the gene matches: 19. This CDR3 region has 19 residues. This chain's CDR3 is CASSLTGGLAGSRWGEQFF. The CDR3 coding sequence is TGTGCCAGCAGCTTAACCGGGGGGCTAGCGGGCTCTCGATGGGGTGAGCAGTTCTTC.

This chain joins TRBV27 and TRBJ1-1; 9 bases match TRBD1. This CDR3 spans 16 amino acids. Germline CDR1 MNHEY, CDR2 SMNVEV (reference sequence). Trimming cost V 3 bases and J 0 bases; bases outside gene matches: 5. The CDR3 nucleotides read TGTGCCAGCAGTTTGTGGGGACAGGGATTGAACACTGAAGCTTTCTTT. Translating it yields CASSLWGQGLNTEAFF.

This clone was counted only a few times. The chain joins TRBV15 to TRBJ2-5, with 7 bases that match TRBD2. V dropped 2 bases and J dropped 5; count of bases not matched to a gene: 8. CDR1 and CDR2 (germline): LNHNV, YYDKDF (reference sequence). There are 15 residues in the CDR3. For the CDR3, the DNA is TGTGCCACCAGCAGAAAAACTAGCGTGGGGGAGACCCAGTACTTC. As protein: CATSRKTSVGETQYF.

The CDR3 region is CASSSGTGVGRYSNQPQHF. DNA for the CDR3: TGTGCCAGCAGCTCCGGGACAGGGGTAGGCCGGTATAGCAATCAGCCCCAGCATTTT. This chain joins TRBV28 and TRBJ1-5, with 10 bases that match TRBD1. This CDR3 is 19 amino acids long. The ends lost 6 bases at V and 0 bases at J; junction bases unmatched: 14. Germline CDR1 MDHEN, CDR2 SYDVKM.

This chain links TRBV30 with TRBJ1-4; possible D gene TRBD1, 5 bases. The CDR3 has 16 amino acids. V shed 0 bases and J shed 1 base, with 12 bases lying between them. The germline CDR1 and CDR2 sequences are GTSNPN and SVGIG (reference sequence). The CDR3: CAWSVKGILTNEKLFF. The DNA for the CDR3 is TGTGCCTGGAGTGTCAAGGGGATACTAACTAATGAAAAACTGTTTTTT. Complete variable domain (other parts from reference TRBV30 and TRBJ1-4): SQTIHQWPATLVQPVGSPLSLECTVEGTSNPNLYWYRQAAGRGLQLLFYSVGIGQISSEVPQNLSASRPQDRQFILSSKKLLLSDSGFYLCAWSVKGILTNEKLFFGSGTQLSVL.

This clone is a singleton in its sample. The chain links TRBV10-1 to TRBJ1-2, with unresolved D. CDR3 size: 14 residues. Trimming cost V 8 bases and J 4 bases, with 17 bases left between them. Germline V gene sequence: CDR1 WNHNN, CDR2 SYGVQD (reference sequence). The CDR3 protein is CASLRTSTTYGYTF. CDR3 bases: TGCGCCAGCTTACGGACCTCCACTACCTATGGCTACACCTTC.

V and J are TRBV2 and TRBJ2-3; D possibly corresponds to TRBD2 (5 bases). V lost 1 base and J lost 0, with 8 bases in between. The CDR3 is made up of 15 amino acids. Looked up from germline, CDR1 is SNHLY and CDR2 is FYNNEI. CDR3 protein: CASSEGTVSTDTQYF. In nucleotides, the CDR3 is TGTGCCAGCAGTGAAGGGACTGTAAGCACAGATACGCAGTATTTT.

This chain joins TRBV30 and TRBJ1-1; maybe TRBD1 (6 bases). CDR1 is GTSNPN, CDR2 SVGIG, per germline (reference sequence). The V and J ends lost 5 bases and 8 bases respectively, with 15 bases between them. This CDR3 comprises 12 residues. Written as DNA, the CDR3 is TGTGCCTGGGGTAAGGGGGAAGGCGAAGCTTTCTTT. Its protein product is CAWGKGEGEAFF. The full variable domain, in which reference TRBV30 and TRBJ1-1 provide the parts outside the CDR3, is SQTIHQWPATLVQPVGSPLSLECTVEGTSNPNLYWYRQAAGRGLQLLFYSVGIGQISSEVPQNLSASRPQDRQFILSSKKLLLSDSGFYLCAWGKGEGEAFFGQGTRLTVV.

This clone was counted a single time. The chain combines TRBV6-1 with TRBJ2-7; tentative D call: TRBD1 (6 bases). CDR1 MNHNS and CDR2 SASEGT come from the germline V gene. Trimming left V 6 bases short and J 2 bases short, with 17 bases between. The CDR3 is 15 amino acids. The CDR3 region is CASRFLTGIAYEQYF. The CDR3, as DNA: TGTGCCAGCAGATTTTTAACAGGGATCGCCTACGAGCAGTACTTC.

The chain joins TRBV4-1 to TRBJ1-5; 9 nucleotides match TRBD1. The CDR3 is 13 amino acids. V lost 4 bases to trimming and J lost 6 bases; unmatched junction nucleotides: 1. Germline loops: CDR1 MGHRA, CDR2 YSYEKL. As DNA, the CDR3 is TGCGCCAGCAGCCTGGACAGGGGTCAGCCCCAGCATTTT. Amino acids: CASSLDRGQPQHF.

This sequence joins TRBV5-1 and TRBJ2-6, with 7 bases aligning to TRBD1. V gave up 1 base and J gave up 2 bases; unmatched junction bases: 0. This CDR3 region has 15 residues. From germline, CDR1 is SGHRS and CDR2 YFSETQ. CDR3 sequence (DNA): TGCGCCAGCAGCTTGCAGGGGGCTGGGGCCAACGTCCTGACTTTC. Translated, it gives CASSLQGAGANVLTF.

The rearrangement uses TRBV5-1 and TRBJ2-3; TRBD1 matches 9 bases. The CDR3 has 17 amino acids. V trimming: 4 bases; J trimming: 4 bases; junction bases outside the gene matches: 13. Germline assignment: CDR1 SGHRS and CDR2 YFSETQ. CDR3: CASSQRQGGGGADTQYF. CDR3 bases: TGCGCCAGCAGCCAAAGACAGGGGGGCGGTGGGGCAGATACGCAGTATTTT.

J is TRBJ2-5 and V is TRBV6-6, with 10 bases matching TRBD1. The CDR3 contains 13 residues. Germline trimming cut 8 bases from V and 4 bases from J; bases unmatched to any gene: 4. Looked up from germline, CDR1 is MNHNY and CDR2 is SVGAGI (reference sequence). CDR3 sequence reads: CASDWTGGETQYF. Here the CDR3 DNA reads TGTGCCAGCGACTGGACAGGGGGAGAGACCCAGTACTTC.

The chain employs TRBV28 and TRBJ2-1; D possibly corresponds to TRBD2 (6 bases). V lost 3 bases to trimming and J lost 8 bases, with 14 bases between them. CDR1 MDHEN and CDR2 SYDVKM come from the germline V gene. The CDR3 covers 14 residues. The CDR3 sequence: CASSFGLAIHEQFF. The CDR3 DNA sequence: TGTGCCAGCAGTTTTGGGCTAGCGATCCATGAGCAGTTCTTC.

V gene TRBV4-1 combines with J gene TRBJ2-1; TRBD2 might be the D (5 bases). The length of the CDR3 is 15 residues. Deletions cut 2 bases from V and 2 bases from J, with 10 bases between. Germline assignment: CDR1 MGHRA and CDR2 YSYEKL. The CDR3: CASSQPGSAYNEQFF. CDR3 nucleotide sequence: TGCGCCAGCAGCCAACCGGGGAGTGCCTACAATGAGCAGTTCTTC.

This rearrangement joins TRBV5-1 to TRBJ1-1, with a weak D call TRBD1 (5 bases). The germline gives CDR1 SGHRS, CDR2 YFSETQ. Trimming removed 1 base from V and 1 base from J, with 14 bases in between. This CDR3 has 16 residues. DNA of the CDR3: TGCGCCAGCAGCTTGCGTCGTCGAGGGGAGAACACTGAAGCTTTCTTT. This gives the protein CASSLRRRGENTEAFF.

This chain's CDR3 is CASSLAGVIYYEQYF. CDR3 nucleotide sequence: TGTGCCAGCAGCTTAGCCGGGGTTATCTACTACGAGCAGTACTTC. The chain has TRBV7-2 and TRBJ2-7; D is possibly TRBD2 (5 bases). Trimming left V 0 bases short and J 3 bases short, with 12 bases between. Germline lookup yields CDR1 SGHTA and CDR2 FQGNSA. The CDR3 spans 15 residues.

This clone was counted a few times. The chain employs TRBV25-1 and TRBJ2-1; no clear D gene. Trimming removed 2 bases at V and 4 bases at J, with 3 bases between. Germline V gene data show CDR1 as MGHDK and CDR2 as SYGVNS. CDR3 length: 12 amino acids. The CDR3 DNA reads TGTGCCAGCAGTGAACGATACAATGAGCAGTTCTTC. Protein sequence: CASSERYNEQFF.

The J gene is TRBJ2-5, the V gene TRBV19; no definite D call. The J call may be in error: the DNA end matches TRBJ2-7 better. The CDR3 is 13 amino acids. Germline V CDR1 and CDR2: LNHDA, SQIVND (reference sequence). CDR3 region: CASSSSDRYEQYF. The CDR3 coding sequence is TGTGCCAGTAGTTCGTCGGACCGCTACGAGCAGTACTTC.